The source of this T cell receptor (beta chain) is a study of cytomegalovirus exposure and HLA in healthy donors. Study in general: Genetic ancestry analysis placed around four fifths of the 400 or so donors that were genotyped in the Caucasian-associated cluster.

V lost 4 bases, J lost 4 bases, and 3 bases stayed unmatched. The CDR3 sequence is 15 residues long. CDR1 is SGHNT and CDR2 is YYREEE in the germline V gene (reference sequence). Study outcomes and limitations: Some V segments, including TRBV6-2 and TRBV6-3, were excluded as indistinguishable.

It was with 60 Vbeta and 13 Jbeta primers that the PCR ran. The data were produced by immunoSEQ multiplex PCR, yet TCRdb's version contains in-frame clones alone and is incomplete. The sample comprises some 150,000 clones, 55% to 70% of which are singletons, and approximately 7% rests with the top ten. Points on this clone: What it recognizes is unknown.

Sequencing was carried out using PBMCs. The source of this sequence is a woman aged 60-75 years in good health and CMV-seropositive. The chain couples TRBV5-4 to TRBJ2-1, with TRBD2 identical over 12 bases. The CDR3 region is CASSLTSGRYNEQFF. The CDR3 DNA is TGTGCCAGCAGCCTGACTAGCGGGAGATACAATGAGCAGTTCTTC.